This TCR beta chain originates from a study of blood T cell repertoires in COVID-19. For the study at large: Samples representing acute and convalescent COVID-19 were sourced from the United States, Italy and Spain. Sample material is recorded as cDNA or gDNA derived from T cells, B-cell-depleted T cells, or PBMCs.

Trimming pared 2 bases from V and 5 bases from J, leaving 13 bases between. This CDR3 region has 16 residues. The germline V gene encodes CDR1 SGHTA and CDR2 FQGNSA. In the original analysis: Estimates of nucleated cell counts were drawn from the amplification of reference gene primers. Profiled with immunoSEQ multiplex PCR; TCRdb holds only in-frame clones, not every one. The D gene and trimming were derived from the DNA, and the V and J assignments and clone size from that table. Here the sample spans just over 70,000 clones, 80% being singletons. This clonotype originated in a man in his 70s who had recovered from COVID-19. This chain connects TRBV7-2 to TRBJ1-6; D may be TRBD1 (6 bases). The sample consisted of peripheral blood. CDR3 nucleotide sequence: TGTGCCAGCAGCTTACGGCCGGACAGCAATAATTCACCCCTCCACTTT. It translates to CASSLRPDSNNSPLHF.